The 25 T cell receptor beta chains listed next were all sequenced from one sample in a study of identical twins. TCRdb processed the 5' RACE reads anew with MiXCR; each CDR3 protein has one entry. This table holds about 900,000 distinct CDR3 sequences, 10% to 15% found once. The data also belong to a second study, concerning yellow fever vaccine responses in identical twins.

Sequencing was performed on PBMCs. Every receptor here comes from a woman aged 18-30 years in good health.

This clonotype was seen ten or more times. This chain joins TRBV3-1 and TRBJ2-5; D might be TRBD1 or TRBD2, each matching 6 bases. Germline V gene data show CDR1 as LGHDT and CDR2 as YNNKEL (reference sequence). CDR3 length: 13 amino acids. V lost 7 bases to trimming and J lost 5 bases, with 14 bases between them. CDR3 bases: TGTGCCAGCAAACAAAGGGGGGTTGAGACCCAGTACTTC. Translated: CASKQRGVETQYF.

V is TRBV28 and J is TRBJ2-7; no firm D call. Germline V CDR1 and CDR2: MDHEN, SYDVKM. The germline V and J ends were trimmed by 5 bases and 3 bases, with 11 bases remaining between them. The CDR3 covers 13 residues. The CDR3 loop is CASSIQHLYEQYF. The CDR3 DNA follows: TGTGCCAGCAGTATACAGCACCTCTACGAGCAGTACTTC.

There are a few counts of this clonotype. The chain has TRBV7-9 and TRBJ2-7, with 7 bases matching TRBD2. The V and J ends lost 5 bases and 0 bases, in that order; junction bases with no gene match: 13. CDR3 size: 17 residues. CDR1 and CDR2 (germline): SEHNR, FQNEAQ (reference sequence). In DNA form, the CDR3 reads TGTGCCAGCAGCCCTAGCCCAGGACTAGGGGCCTCCTACGAGCAGTACTTC. The encoded protein is CASSPSPGLGASYEQYF.

The chain uses TRBV11-1 and TRBJ2-1; possible D gene TRBD2, 6 bases. The V gene's germline CDR1 is SGHAT and CDR2 FQDESV (reference sequence). This CDR3 region has 13 residues. V was pared by 1 base and J by 12 bases, with 13 bases between. CDR3 in amino acids: CASSLEGAGRQFF. The DNA for the CDR3 is TGTGCCAGCAGCTTAGAGGGAGCGGGTCGGCAGTTCTTC.

The chain couples TRBV5-1 to TRBJ1-6, with 7 bases identical to TRBD1. Trimming took 2 bases from V and 8 from J; bases not matched to a gene: 10. The CDR3 extends over 16 amino acids. The germline V gene encodes CDR1 SGHRS and CDR2 YFSETQ. Written as DNA, the CDR3 is TGCGCCAGCAGCTTCGACAGGGCAGGTGCAGATTCACCCCTCCACTTT. This gives the protein CASSFDRAGADSPLHF. Full variable domain (missing parts from reference TRBV5-1 and TRBJ1-6): KAGVTQTPRYLIKTRGQQVTLSCSPISGHRSVSWYQQTPGQGLQFLFEYFSETQRNKGNFPGRFSGRQFSNSRSEMNVSTLELGDSALYLCASSFDRAGADSPLHFGNGTRLTVT.

This clonotype was observed at least ten times. This sequence joins TRBV10-3 and TRBJ2-1; 10 bases fit TRBD2. The CDR3 length is 14 residues. V shed 4 bases and J 5 bases; nucleotides not matched to a gene: 2. Germline V gene data show CDR1 as ENHRY and CDR2 as SYGVKD. This CDR3 reads CAISVAGGHNEQFF. DNA of the CDR3: TGTGCCATCAGTGTAGCGGGAGGACACAATGAGCAGTTCTTC.

The V gene is TRBV7-9, the J gene TRBJ2-7; D possibly corresponds to TRBD2 (6 bases). Germline CDR1 reads SEHNR; CDR2 reads FQNEAQ (reference sequence). This CDR3 contains 14 residues. V shed 2 bases and J shed 4 bases, with 12 bases lying between them. The CDR3 region has the DNA TGTGCCAGCAGCTTAACCGGGAGTCAGTACGAGCAGTACTTC. This translates into CASSLTGSQYEQYF.

The CDR3 DNA reads as TGTGCCAGCAGCTTAGGACTCGGACTAGCGGGACGACGGGAGACCCAGTACTTC. Translated: CASSLGLGLAGRRETQYF. V and J are TRBV7-7 and TRBJ2-5, with 12 bases matching TRBD2. The V gene's germline CDR1 is SSHAT and CDR2 FNYEAQ (reference sequence). V lost 1 base and J lost 5; bases outside the gene matches: 11. The CDR3 is 18 amino acids. The full variable domain, with the rest looked up from reference TRBV7-7 and TRBJ2-5, is GAGVSQSPRYKVTKRGQDVTLRCDPISSHATLYWYQQALGQGPEFLTYFNYEAQPDKSGLPSDRFSAERPEGSISTLTIQRTEQRDSAMYRCASSLGLGLAGRRETQYFGPGTRLLVL.

This chain links TRBV20-1 with TRBJ1-4; TRBD1 is a possible D gene (6 bases). CDR1 and CDR2 (germline): DFQATT, SNEGSKA (reference sequence). The length of the CDR3 is 13 residues. V lost 3 bases, J lost 7 bases, and 12 bases lay in between. CDR3 nucleotides: TGCAGTGCTAGTAAACAGGGATTTGAAAAACTGTTTTTT. This gives the protein CSASKQGFEKLFF.

The sample holds many counts of this clonotype. The chain recombines TRBV9 with TRBJ2-1; 7 nucleotides line up with TRBD2. CDR3 length equals 16 residues. The V gene's germline CDR1 is SGDLS and CDR2 YYNGEE. The ends lost 0 bases at V and 1 base at J; junction bases unmatched: 4. The CDR3 DNA reads TGTGCCAGCAGCGTAGGCTGGGGGGGTTCCTACAATGAGCAGTTCTTC. Protein: CASSVGWGGSYNEQFF.

The rearrangement links TRBV28 to TRBJ2-1; 7 bases fit TRBD2. After removal of 3 bases from V and 6 bases from J, the junction contained 8 bases not matched to a gene. Germline CDR1 and CDR2: MDHEN and SYDVKM. CDR3 length: 15 amino acids. CDR3 coding DNA: TGTGCCAGCAGTTTGGGAGGGAGTGGAGTCAATGAGCAGTTCTTC. Encoded protein: CASSLGGSGVNEQFF.

Only a few counts were recorded for this clonotype. The chain has TRBV3-1 and TRBJ2-7, with D hard to call. The CDR3 has 13 residues. CDR1 is LGHDT and CDR2 is YNNKEL in the germline V gene (reference sequence). The V end lost 1 base, the J end lost 3 bases, and 7 bases lay between the germline ends. CDR3 loop: CASSQGPRYEQYF. The CDR3 nucleotides are TGTGCCAGCAGCCAAGGGCCTCGCTACGAGCAGTACTTC.

This clonotype showed up many times. V and J are TRBV29-1 and TRBJ2-6, with a weak D call TRBD1 (6 bases). This CDR3 comprises 14 residues. Looked up from germline, CDR1 is SQVTM and CDR2 is ANQGSEA. Trimming stripped 6 bases from V and 2 bases from J, with 11 bases between. The CDR3 sequence: CSVQQGTGANVLTF. CDR3 coding DNA: TGCAGCGTCCAACAGGGTACTGGGGCCAACGTCCTGACTTTC.

The sample holds a few counts of this clonotype. V usage is TRBV28 and J usage is TRBJ1-1; D gene uncertain. V was trimmed by 5 bases and J by 0 bases, leaving 13 bases between them. Germline V CDR1 and CDR2: MDHEN, SYDVKM. This CDR3 comprises 15 residues. The CDR3 spells CASSGVGSMNTEAFF. DNA of the CDR3: TGTGCCAGCAGTGGAGTGGGGAGCATGAACACTGAAGCTTTCTTT.

This clonotype was recorded many times. The genes are TRBV24-1 and TRBJ1-5, with D possibly TRBD1 on 5 matching bases. The CDR3 has 12 amino acids. V lost 3 bases, J lost 7 bases, and 6 bases lay in between. CDR1 KGHDR and CDR2 SFDVKD come from the germline V gene. Written as DNA, the CDR3 is TGTGCCACCAGTGATCGGGGGCAGCCCCAGCATTTT. Translation gives CATSDRGQPQHF.

The chain carries TRBV5-4 and TRBJ2-3, with 9 nucleotides matching TRBD1. The CDR3 extends over 15 amino acids. CDR1 and CDR2 from the germline V gene are SGHNT and YYREEE (reference sequence). Trimming removed 4 bases from V and 2 bases from J; junction bases left unmatched: 5. CDR3 in amino acids: CASSTGTGFTDTQYF. The CDR3 coding sequence is TGTGCCAGCAGCACCGGGACAGGGTTCACAGATACGCAGTATTTT. The full variable domain, its missing parts supplied by reference TRBV5-4 and TRBJ2-3, is ETGVTQSPTHLIKTRGQQVTLRCSSQSGHNTVSWYQQALGQGPQFIFQYYREEENGRGNFPPRFSGLQFPNYSSELNVNALELDDSALYLCASSTGTGFTDTQYFGPGTRLTVL.

The sample holds a few counts of this clonotype. CDR3 DNA: TGCAGTGCTGCACCAACTAGCGTACCCTCCTACGAGCAGTACTTC. Its translation: CSAAPTSVPSYEQYF. The chain uses TRBV20-1 and TRBJ2-7; TRBD2 agrees at 7 bases. Germline V CDR1 and CDR2: DFQATT, SNEGSKA (reference sequence). The CDR3 length is 15 residues. V shed 5 bases, J shed 0 bases, and the junction held 10 bases outside the gene matches.

This clonotype was detected only a few times. The rearrangement links TRBV7-9 to TRBJ2-5; D may be TRBD1 (5 bases). V was trimmed by 5 bases and J by 5 bases, leaving 15 bases between them. CDR1 SEHNR and CDR2 FQNEAQ come from the germline V gene (reference sequence). The CDR3 has 14 residues. CDR3 nucleotide sequence: TGTGCCAGCAGCGCCTCAAAAGCAGGGGAGACCCAGTACTTC. Translated, it gives CASSASKAGETQYF.

This clonotype was counted at least ten times. This sequence joins TRBV28 and TRBJ2-1; 8 nucleotides match TRBD2. Trimming took 6 bases from V and 7 from J; bases not matched to a gene: 11. This CDR3 is built from 15 residues. Germline V gene sequence: CDR1 MDHEN, CDR2 SYDVKM. CDR3 DNA sequence: TGTGCCAGCAGGGTCCCGGGACTAGTTAGTAATGAGCAGTTCTTC. Its protein is CASRVPGLVSNEQFF.

The J gene is TRBJ2-6, the V gene TRBV7-3, with D tentatively TRBD1 or TRBD2 (5 bases each). V lost 5 bases and J lost 2, with 13 bases in between. The CDR3 loop spans 16 amino acids. The germline V gene encodes CDR1 SGHTA and CDR2 FQGTGA. The CDR3 protein is CASSRGDATGANVLTF. The CDR3 coding sequence is TGTGCCAGCAGCAGAGGGGACGCTACTGGGGCCAACGTCCTGACTTTC.

This clonotype was seen a handful of times. This chain uses TRBV20-1 with TRBJ2-1, with 8 nucleotides matching TRBD1. CDR1 is DFQATT and CDR2 is SNEGSKA in the germline V gene (reference sequence). The V and J ends lost 1 base and 0 bases, in that order; junction bases with no gene match: 14. The CDR3 length is 19 residues. This CDR3 reads CSARGPGQAKQSSYNEQFF. The CDR3 DNA is TGCAGTGCTAGAGGCCCGGGACAGGCTAAACAGAGCTCCTACAATGAGCAGTTCTTC.

As for this clonotype: One junction end disagrees with the germline gene, perhaps due to a read error. The genes are TRBV10-3 and TRBJ2-2; D could derive from TRBD1 or TRBD2 (6 bases each). Per germline, CDR1 ENHRY and CDR2 SYGVKD. This CDR3 contains 12 residues. The CDR3 bases are TGCGCCGGAGGGGGATCGTCCGGGGAGCTGTTTTTT. It translates to CAGGGSSGELFF.

A few counts support this clonotype. The chain recombines TRBV6-1 with TRBJ1-6; 7 positions match TRBD1. The CDR3 is made up of 14 amino acids. The V and J ends lost 6 bases and 9 bases, in that order; junction bases with no gene match: 8. In germline, CDR1 is MNHNS, CDR2 SASEGT. CDR3 residues: CASSSGQDTSPLHF. The CDR3 region has the DNA TGTGCCAGCAGCTCCGGACAGGACACTTCACCCCTCCACTTT.

The sample holds a few counts of this clonotype. The genes are TRBV2 and TRBJ2-7; 7 bases are a match to TRBD1. The CDR3 has 16 amino acids. The germline gives CDR1 SNHLY, CDR2 FYNNEI. V shed 6 bases and J 6 bases; nucleotides not matched to a gene: 17. CDR3 bases: TGTGCCAGCAGCTTGAAGCCGACAGGGCCCATGGGCGAGCAGTACTTC. It codes for CASSLKPTGPMGEQYF.

The chain links TRBV11-1 to TRBJ2-2, with TRBD2 matching 7 bases. In germline, CDR1 is SGHAT, CDR2 FQDESV (reference sequence). V lost 5 bases, J lost 2 bases, and 17 bases stayed unmatched. The CDR3 contains 19 residues. CDR3 DNA sequence: TGTGCCAGCAGCCCAAGGGGTCCCGGGACTATACCTAACACCGGGGAGCTGTTTTTT. This codes for CASSPRGPGTIPNTGELFF. Filled out from reference TRBV11-1 and TRBJ2-2, the complete variable domain reads EAEVAQSPRYKITEKSQAVAFWCDPISGHATLYWYRQILGQGPELLVQFQDESVVDDSQLPKDRFSAERLKGVDSTLKIQPAELGDSAMYLCASSPRGPGTIPNTGELFFGEGSRLTVL.